The 2 T cell receptor beta chains in this list originate from one sample, sequenced in a study of CXCR3-negative and CXCR3-positive naive CD8 T cells. Whole-study findings and limits: CXCR3-positive naive cells had TRB CDR3s that were more hydrophobic than CXCR3-negative naive cells had.

Each TRB cDNA library was prepared by 5' RACE (with UMI labels). TCRdb re-called the 5' RACE reads and catalogs CDR3 proteins one per entry, DNA excluded. This sample's table has roughly 6,000 distinct CDR3 sequences. Their antigen targets remain unknown. The sequenced material came from naive CXCR3+ CD8+ T cells from blood. This sample's subset: CD45RO-CCR7+CD27+CD95- naive CD8+ T cells expressing CXCR3 (TNR3+). These receptors all come from a human donor in good health. Some clones in this sample may be carry-over from other donors' samples.

This chain connects TRBV2 to TRBJ1-1; TCRdb designates TRBD1, a call that cannot be tested without DNA. This CDR3 is 14 amino acids long. Germline CDR1 SNHLY, CDR2 FYNNEI. The CDR3 here is CASSEAGRGTEAFF.

The chain couples TRBV25-1 to TRBJ2-7; the D gene TCRdb calls, TRBD1, cannot be checked with no DNA. CDR3 size: 17 residues. Germline CDR1 MGHDK, CDR2 SYGVNS. The CDR3 sequence is CASSEYFLTGVSYEQYF.